This T cell receptor (beta chain) was recorded in a study of blood T cells in healthy people across ages. The wider study: Template-switching capture recovered about one barcoded beta molecule per two T cells.

Germline loops: CDR1 LGHNA, CDR2 YNFKEQ. The CDR3 consists of 15 residues. V lost 3 bases to trimming and J lost 4 bases, with 13 bases between them. Primed by a sample-barcoded 5' primer and a J-beta primer mix, a second PCR proceeded for roughly 6 to 12 cycles. Each cDNA molecule was tagged by a template-switch adaptor with 12 random nucleotides. TCRdb itself ran the 5' RACE reads through MiXCR, one entry per CDR3 protein. The sample records 750,000 to 950,000 distinct CDR3 sequences, under 35% being singletons. These same data were also listed under a study on T cells of mothers and their children. That work adds: The extracted RNA was employed in its entirety for cDNA synthesis, at around 1.4 ug per 15 ul. Mothers yielded over 9 million CDR3 reads, children several million each.

This chain connects TRBV4-2 to TRBJ1-3; D is undetermined. Sequenced material: blood. This sequence originates from a woman aged 40 to 50 in good health. The CDR3 DNA reads as TGTGCCAGCAGCCAGGACGTAGGAGCAGGAAACACCATATATTTT. Its translation: CASSQDVGAGNTIYF.